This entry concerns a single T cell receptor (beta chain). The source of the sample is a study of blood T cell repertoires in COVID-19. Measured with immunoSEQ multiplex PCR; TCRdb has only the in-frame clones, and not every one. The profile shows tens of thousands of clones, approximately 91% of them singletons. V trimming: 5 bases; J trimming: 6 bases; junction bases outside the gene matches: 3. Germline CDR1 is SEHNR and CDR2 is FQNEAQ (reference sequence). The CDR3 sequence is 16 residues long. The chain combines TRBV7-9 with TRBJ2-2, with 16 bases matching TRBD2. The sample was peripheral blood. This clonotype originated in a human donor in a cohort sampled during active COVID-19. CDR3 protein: CASSPGTSGRAGELFF. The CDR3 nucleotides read TGTGCCAGCAGCCCCGGGACTAGCGGGAGGGCCGGGGAGCTGTTTTTT.